This T cell receptor (beta chain) emerged from a study of control samples from healthy donors and cancer patients. Clones were read by immunoSEQ multiplex PCR, and TCRdb kept only the in-frame ones, dropping some. The sample carries some 82,000 clones, around 87% recorded once. The CDR3 spans 17 residues. Germline V gives CDR1 SGHDT, CDR2 YYEEEE. Trimming stripped 6 bases from V and 0 bases from J, with 20 bases between. The sequenced sample was blood. The gene calls are TRBV5-6 and TRBJ2-3, with D tentatively TRBD2 (6 bases). The receptor was isolated from a man aged 50 to 60 in good health. The CDR3 region has the DNA TGTGCCAGCACACTCTGGCGCGGGGTATCTAGCACAGATACGCAGTATTTT. Encoded protein: CASTLWRGVSSTDTQYF.